Listed below are T cell receptor beta chains from one sample, sequenced in a study of cytomegalovirus exposure and HLA in healthy donors. Libraries were prepared by immunoSEQ multiplex PCR; TCRdb keeps only in-frame clonotypes and omits some of them. The table includes approximately 220,000 clones, 70% to 80% detected once. Source material: PBMCs. The receptors derive from a man between 40 and 49 years old in good health and CMV-seronegative. Each CDR3 is given with its conserved first and last residue. Each record gives: J gene, clone size, V gene, D gene, CDR3 DNA, CDR3 protein. D genes are given only for firm matches. Clone sizes are given selectively: once, few, many, or a class where the clone is expanded.

J: TRBJ1-3
size: once
V: TRBV5-1
D: .
DNA: TGCGCCAGCGGAGGGGACTCTGGAAACACCATATATTTT
CDR3: CASGGDSGNTIYF

J: TRBJ2-1
size: .
V: TRBV15
D: .
DNA: TGTGCCACCAGCAGAGATCTGGCGCTACGGCGGTACAATGAGCAGTTCTTC
CDR3: CATSRDLALRRYNEQFF

J: TRBJ1-3
size: once
V: TRBV29-1
D: .
DNA: TGCAGCGTGGGCAGGTTAGGAAACACCATATATTTT
CDR3: CSVGRLGNTIYF

J: TRBJ2-7
size: .
V: TRBV11-2
D: .
DNA: TGTGCCAGCACTCGACTAGGGGTTTCCTACGAGCAGTACTTC
CDR3: CASTRLGVSYEQYF

J: TRBJ2-2
size: .
V: TRBV5-6
D: .
DNA: TGTGCCAGCAGCTTGGTTAGGAACACCGGGGAGCTGTTTTTT
CDR3: CASSLVRNTGELFF

J: TRBJ2-2
size: .
V: TRBV13
D: TRBD1
DNA: TGTGCCAGCAGCTGGGGGACAGAAACCGGGGAGCTGTTTTTT
CDR3: CASSWGTETGELFF

J: TRBJ2-3
size: .
V: TRBV7-6
D: TRBD2
DNA: TGTGCCAGCAGCTTAGCCCTCCTAGCGGGGGGAATAAGGACAGATACGCAGTATTTT
CDR3: CASSLALLAGGIRTDTQYF

J: TRBJ2-6
size: .
V: TRBV30
D: .
DNA: TGTGCCTGGAGTGCCCGCAGGGGTACCGGGGCCAACGTCCTGACTTTC
CDR3: CAWSARRGTGANVLTF

J: TRBJ2-1
size: once
V: TRBV27
D: .
DNA: TGTGCCAGCAGTATCTCAGGGGAAACCTACAATGAGCAGTTCTTC
CDR3: CASSISGETYNEQFF

J: TRBJ1-4
size: .
V: TRBV7-9
D: TRBD1
DNA: TGTGCCAGCAGCTTAGACAGGGGTGAAAAACTGTTTTTT
CDR3: CASSLDRGEKLFF

J: TRBJ2-7
size: .
V: TRBV4-3
D: .
DNA: TGCGCCAGCAGCCAAGACGCAGGTAACACCTACGAGCAGTACTTC
CDR3: CASSQDAGNTYEQYF

J: TRBJ2-3
size: .
V: TRBV5-1
D: TRBD2
DNA: TGCGCCAGCAGCCCCGGGACTAGCGGGGGGGCAAACACAGATACGCAGTATTTT
CDR3: CASSPGTSGGANTDTQYF

J: TRBJ2-7
size: .
V: TRBV2
D: .
DNA: TGTGCCAGCAGTGATGCTCTTCGCCAGTCTTACGAGCAGTACTTC
CDR3: CASSDALRQSYEQYF

J: TRBJ2-2
size: few
V: TRBV5-4
D: TRBD2
DNA: TGTGCCAGCAGCCCGGGGACTAGCGGGGGGGCCGGGGAGCTGTTTTTT
CDR3: CASSPGTSGGAGELFF

J: TRBJ2-5
size: .
V: TRBV5-4
D: .
DNA: TGTGCCAGCAGCTTGCCCGGGGCCCGGGGGGAGACCCAGTACTTC
CDR3: CASSLPGARGETQYF

J: TRBJ2-3
size: .
V: TRBV19
D: TRBD1
DNA: TGTGCCAGTAGTGACCGGGCAGGGGGAAGCACAGATACGCAGTATTTT
CDR3: CASSDRAGGSTDTQYF

J: TRBJ2-7
size: .
V: TRBV7-9
D: .
DNA: TGTGCCAGCTCCAAGGGCGGGGGCCAAAGCGAGCAGTACTTC
CDR3: CASSKGGGQSEQYF

J: TRBJ2-3
size: .
V: TRBV28
D: TRBD1
DNA: TGTGCCAGCGGGACAGGGGGCACAGATACGCAGTATTTT
CDR3: CASGTGGTDTQYF

J: TRBJ1-3
size: .
V: TRBV5-4
D: .
DNA: TGTGCCAGCAGCTGGGGAGCTGGAAACACCATATATTTT
CDR3: CASSWGAGNTIYF

J: TRBJ1-4
size: .
V: TRBV11-2
D: .
DNA: TGTGCCAGCAGCTTACGGAAGGAACAGGAAAAACTGTTTTTT
CDR3: CASSLRKEQEKLFF

J: TRBJ2-5
size: .
V: TRBV7-6
D: TRBD2
DNA: TGTGCCAGCAGCTCGACTAGCGACCAAGAGACCCAGTACTTC
CDR3: CASSSTSDQETQYF

J: TRBJ2-2
size: .
V: TRBV7-2
D: .
DNA: TGTGCCAGCAGCTTCGCCGCCAGTGGAGGGAACACCGGGGAGCTGTTTTTT
CDR3: CASSFAASGGNTGELFF